These T cell receptor beta chains were read from a single sample in a study of human T cells and chemical hapten exposure. Via MiXCR, TCRdb re-called the RACE reads, giving one row per CDR3 protein. The top ten clones hold around 3.1% of a sample with about 98,000 distinct CDR3 sequences, less than 14% of them seen once. The sequences come from whole blood, collected in connection with sensitization to the hapten diphenylcyclopropenone (DPC). The receptor set was obtained from a woman aged 55-75 years with alopecia areata. Some clones in this sample may be carry-over from other donors' samples. CDR3s include the opening cysteine and the closing phenylalanine or tryptophan. A D gene is named only where the DNA matches it firmly. Clone size is given for some rows only: seen once, a few or many times, or a class if the clone is expanded.

j_call clone_size v_call d_call cdr3_aa cdr3_nt
TRBJ2-3 many TRBV7-2 - CASSPRLLGGTDTQYF TGTGCCAGCAGCCCGCGGCTACTGGGGGGCACAGATACGCAGTATTTT
TRBJ2-1 - TRBV2 TRBD2 CASSGRSGANEQFF TGTGCCAGCAGTGGACGGAGCGGGGCCAATGAGCAGTTCTTC
TRBJ2-7 - TRBV20-1 TRBD1 CSAVDRVLGVEQYF TGCAGTGCTGTCGACAGGGTCCTTGGGGTCGAGCAGTACTTC
TRBJ2-6 many TRBV7-9 - CASSLREYVLTF TGTGCCAGCAGCTTACGGGAATACGTCCTGACTTTC
TRBJ1-6 many TRBV30 TRBD1 CAWSVRIRTGPNSPLHF TGTGCCTGGAGTGTAAGGATCCGGACAGGGCCGAATTCACCCCTCCACTTT
TRBJ1-5 few TRBV28 - CASSLSGDSNQPQHF TGTGCCAGCAGTTTATCAGGGGATAGCAATCAGCCCCAGCATTTT
TRBJ1-2 few TRBV4-2 TRBD1 CASSQTGTADHTYGYTF TGTGCCAGCAGCCAGACAGGGACGGCCGATCACACATATGGCTACACCTTC
TRBJ1-1 many TRBV7-3 - CASSGSGGGNTEAFF TGTGCCAGCTCCGGTAGTGGGGGCGGGAACACTGAAGCTTTCTTT
TRBJ2-3 many TRBV7-2 - CASSSQNLGFADTQYF TGTGCCAGCAGCTCCCAAAACCTAGGATTCGCAGATACGCAGTATTTT
TRBJ1-2 few TRBV6-5 - CASSSYSRPGDAYGYTF TGTGCCAGCAGTAGCTATTCAAGGCCAGGAGACGCCTATGGCTACACCTTC
TRBJ2-5 - TRBV5-1 - CASSLGHLQETQYF TGCGCCAGCAGCTTAGGTCACCTCCAAGAGACCCAGTACTTC
TRBJ2-3 many TRBV12-3/TRBV12-4 - CASSLQRPPLGTQYF TGTGCCAGCAGTTTACAGCGACCACCCTTGGGTACGCAGTATTTT
TRBJ2-3 few TRBV24-1 - CATSDPQGFTDTQYF TGTGCCACCAGTGACCCACAGGGTTTCACAGATACGCAGTATTTT
TRBJ2-1 once TRBV5-4 TRBD1 CASSSTTGTQFF TGTGCCAGCAGCTCTACGACAGGGACACAGTTCTTC
TRBJ2-3 many TRBV18 TRBD2 CASSRTTSGVIDTQYF TGTGCCAGCTCACGCACGACTAGCGGGGTAATAGATACGCAGTATTTT
TRBJ2-2 many TRBV11-2 - CASSLVSGANTGELFF TGTGCCAGCAGCTTAGTATCAGGGGCTAACACCGGGGAGCTGTTTTTT
TRBJ1-2 many TRBV5-5 TRBD1 CASSLAGQGNYGYTF TGTGCCAGCAGCTTGGCCGGACAGGGTAACTATGGCTACACCTTC
TRBJ2-2 - TRBV7-9 TRBD1 CATKYSDRGTGELFF TGTGCCACCAAGTATTCGGACAGGGGCACCGGGGAGCTGTTTTTT
TRBJ1-5 few TRBV20-1 - CSARRDLGNQPQHF TGCAGTGCTAGACGGGACCTCGGCAATCAGCCCCAGCATTTT
TRBJ2-3 many TRBV2 TRBD1 CASSADRGRSDTQYF TGTGCCAGCAGTGCGGACAGGGGGAGGTCAGATACGCAGTATTTT
TRBJ2-1 few TRBV3-1 TRBD1 CASSRGTGQYNEQFF TGTGCCAGCAGCCGAGGGACAGGCCAATACAATGAGCAGTTCTTC
TRBJ1-2 many TRBV20-1 - CSAKHTAGYTF TGCAGTGCTAAACACACGGCTGGCTACACCTTC
TRBJ2-1 - TRBV6-5 - CASVYRGHPSDNEQFF TGTGCCAGCGTCTACCGGGGACACCCGTCCGACAATGAGCAGTTCTTC
TRBJ2-1 many TRBV7-8 TRBD2 CASTQGSAGGYNEQFF TGTGCCAGCACCCAGGGGTCAGCGGGGGGCTACAATGAGCAGTTCTTC
TRBJ2-1 - TRBV23-1 TRBD1 CASSQSRDRPDNEQFF TGCGCCAGCAGTCAATCCCGGGACAGGCCGGACAATGAGCAGTTCTTC
TRBJ2-2 - TRBV7-9 TRBD1 CASSFPSGTVSTGELFF TGTGCCAGCAGCTTTCCTTCCGGGACAGTCTCCACCGGGGAGCTGTTTTTT
TRBJ1-1 many TRBV7-7 - CASSFDQISEAFF TGTGCTAGCAGCTTTGATCAGATTTCAGAAGCTTTCTTT
TRBJ2-7 few TRBV6-1 TRBD1 CASTKGQGVSYEQYF TGTGCCAGCACCAAGGGACAGGGTGTTTCCTACGAGCAGTACTTC
TRBJ2-7 many TRBV6-2/TRBV6-3 TRBD2 CASSYSLLAGGQPYEQYF TGTGCCAGCAGTTACTCGCTACTAGCGGGGGGCCAGCCCTACGAGCAGTACTTC
TRBJ2-7 many TRBV7-2 - CASSPSYEQYF TGTGCCAGCAGCCCCTCCTACGAGCAGTACTTC
TRBJ2-3 many TRBV5-6 TRBD2 CASSFRASGGADTQYF TGTGCCAGCAGCTTCAGGGCTAGCGGGGGCGCAGATACGCAGTATTTT